These T cell receptor beta chains were read from a single sample in a study of OX40 agonist ivuxolimab in advanced cancers. Profiled with immunoSEQ multiplex PCR; TCRdb holds only in-frame clones, not every one. The sample consists of around 110,000 clones, approximately 90% of them appearing once. This material consisted of CD4+ or CD8+ T cells sorted from blood, taken in a trial of the OX40 agonist ivuxolimab. The receptors shown here come from an adult with an advanced solid tumor such as melanoma, head and neck, liver or kidney cancer. The CDR3 runs from the conserved cysteine through the conserved F or W. A D gene is named only where the DNA matches it firmly. A row's size may be missing; if present it is once, few, many or a size class.

-,TRBD2,TRBJ2-2,TRBV5-1,CASSLGNGGRSTGELFF,TGCGCCAGCAGCTTGGGGAATGGCGGGAGGTCCACCGGGGAGCTGTTTTTT
-,-,TRBJ1-2,TRBV5-1,CASSLGGVADYGYTF,TGCGCCAGCAGCTTGGGTGGGGTCGCAGACTATGGCTACACCTTC
-,-,TRBJ2-7,TRBV14,CASSQDLARSYEQYF,TGTGCCAGCAGCCAAGATCTCGCCAGGTCCTACGAGCAGTACTTC
few,TRBD1,TRBJ2-7,TRBV19,CASSPWDSQSSYEQYF,TGTGCCAGTAGTCCCTGGGACAGCCAGAGCTCCTACGAGCAGTACTTC
once,-,TRBJ2-1,TRBV4-1,CASSRQDLSGSSYNEQFF,TGCGCCAGCAGCCGCCAAGATCTATCCGGGAGCTCCTACAATGAGCAGTTCTTC
-,-,TRBJ1-1,TRBV5-4,CASSPSTGNTEAFF,TGTGCCAGCAGTCCCTCAACGGGGAACACTGAAGCTTTCTTT
-,-,TRBJ1-1,TRBV19,CASSYSPGTEAFF,TGTGCCAGTAGTTACTCCCCCGGGACTGAAGCTTTCTTT
-,-,TRBJ1-1,TRBV28,CASSLPTPGNTEAFF,TGTGCCAGCAGTTTACCCACCCCCGGGAACACTGAAGCTTTCTTT
-,-,TRBJ1-5,TRBV7-2,CASSLVKGSNQPQHF,TGTGCCAGCAGCTTAGTGAAAGGGAGCAATCAGCCCCAGCATTTT
-,-,TRBJ1-1,TRBV15,CATSRDGIRGGSTEAFF,TGTGCCACCAGCAGAGATGGTATAAGGGGTGGGAGCACTGAAGCTTTCTTT
-,TRBD1,TRBJ2-7,TRBV7-8,CASSTGTGEYEQYF,TGTGCCAGCAGCACCGGGACAGGCGAGTACGAGCAGTACTTC
-,TRBD2,TRBJ2-2,TRBV5-4,CASSSRGDQRGELFF,TGTGCCAGCAGTTCCCGGGGGGATCAAAGGGGGGAGCTGTTTTTT
-,TRBD1,TRBJ2-1,TRBV9,CASSSRVDRDTNEQFF,TGTGCCAGCAGCTCCCGGGTGGACAGGGATACCAATGAGCAGTTCTTC
-,TRBD2,TRBJ2-1,TRBV4-1,CASSLLLAGGPHNEQFF,TGCGCCAGCAGCCTTCTCCTAGCGGGAGGGCCACACAATGAGCAGTTCTTC
-,-,TRBJ1-4,TRBV7-9,CASSGGGWGPTNEKLFF,TGTGCCAGCAGCGGGGGTGGGTGGGGACCAACTAATGAAAAACTGTTTTTT
-,-,TRBJ2-7,TRBV11-3,CASSLDNGEQYF,TGTGCCAGCAGCTTAGATAACGGCGAGCAGTACTTC